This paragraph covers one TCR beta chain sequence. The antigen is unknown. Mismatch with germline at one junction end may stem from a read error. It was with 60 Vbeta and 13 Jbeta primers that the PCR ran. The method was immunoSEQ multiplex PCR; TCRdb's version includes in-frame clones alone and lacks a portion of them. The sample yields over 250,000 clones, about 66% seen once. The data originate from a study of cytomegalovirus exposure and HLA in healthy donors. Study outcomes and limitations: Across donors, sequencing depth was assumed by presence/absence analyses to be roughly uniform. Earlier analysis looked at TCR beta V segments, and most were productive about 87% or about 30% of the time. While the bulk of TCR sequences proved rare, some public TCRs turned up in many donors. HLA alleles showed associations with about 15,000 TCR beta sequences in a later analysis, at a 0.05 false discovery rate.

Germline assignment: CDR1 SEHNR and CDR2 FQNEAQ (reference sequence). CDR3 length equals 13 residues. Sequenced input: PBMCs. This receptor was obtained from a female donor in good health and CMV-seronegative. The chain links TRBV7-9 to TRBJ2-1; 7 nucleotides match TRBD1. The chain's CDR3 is CSSRIQGNNEQFF. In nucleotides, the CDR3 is TGTTCCAGCAGGATACAGGGGAACAATGAGCAGTTCTTC. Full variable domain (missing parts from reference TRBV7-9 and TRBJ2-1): DTGVSQNPRHKITKRGQNVTFRCDPISEHNRLYWYRQTLGQGPEFLTYFQNEAQLEKSRLLSDRFSAERPKGSFSTLEIQRTEQGDSAMYLCSSRIQGNNEQFFGPGTRLTVL.